Shown below are 27 T cell receptor beta chains from a single sample sequenced in a study of blood T cell repertoires in COVID-19. Clones were read by immunoSEQ multiplex PCR, and TCRdb kept only the in-frame ones, dropping some. This table holds tens of thousands of clones, 65% to 85% found once. What was sequenced was peripheral blood. Source of these receptors: a human donor in a cohort sampled during active COVID-19.

This clone was observed a single time. The chain carries TRBV6-4 and TRBJ2-7, with D perhaps TRBD2 (5 bases). There are 16 residues in the CDR3. Trimming removed 9 bases at V and 0 bases at J, with 21 bases between. Germline V gene data show CDR1 as MRHNA and CDR2 as SNTAGT. CDR3 DNA: TGTGCCAGTCCGGACTTGCCCACGGAAAGCTCCTACGAGCAGTACTTC. Residues: CASPDLPTESSYEQYF.

The V and J genes are TRBV10-3 and TRBJ1-1, with TRBD1 identical over 8 bases. Unmatched junction bases numbered 2, after V lost 4 bases and J lost 4 bases. Germline CDR1 and CDR2: ENHRY and SYGVKD. This CDR3 has 13 residues. The CDR3 spells CAISGTGTTEAFF. CDR3 nucleotides: TGTGCCATCAGTGGGACAGGGACCACTGAAGCTTTCTTT.

This clone was seen more than once but under ten times. The chain recombines TRBV19 with TRBJ1-6, with no clear D. The CDR3 has 13 residues. Germline V gene sequence: CDR1 LNHDA, CDR2 SQIVND (reference sequence). V gave up 4 bases and J gave up 6 bases, with 7 bases separating them. The CDR3 spells CASSTTGNSPLHF. DNA for the CDR3: TGTGCCAGTAGTACGACGGGTAATTCACCCCTCCACTTT. Using reference TRBV19 and TRBJ1-6 for the parts outside the CDR3, the full variable domain is DGGITQSPKYLFRKEGQNVTLSCEQNLNHDAMYWYRQDPGQGLRLIYYSQIVNDFQKGDIAEGYSVSREKKESFPLTVTSAQKNPTAFYLCASSTTGNSPLHFGNGTRLTVT.

This clone appeared once. The V call is TRBV4-1, the J call TRBJ2-2; D is possibly TRBD2 (7 bases). The germline V gene has CDR1 MGHRA and CDR2 YSYEKL. The V and J ends lost 4 bases and 4 bases respectively, with 16 bases between them. This CDR3 has 16 amino acids. The CDR3 nucleotides are TGCGCCAGCAGCCCAAAAAGGGGGGGGATCACCGGGGAGCTGTTTTTT. Its translation is CASSPKRGGITGELFF.

V and J are TRBV11-2 and TRBJ1-1; D remains ambiguous. V lost 6 bases to trimming and J lost 5 bases, with 13 bases between them. The CDR3 is 13 residues long. Germline V gene data show CDR1 as SGHAT and CDR2 as FQNNGV. DNA for the CDR3: TGTGCCAGCAGTTCAGGTTTTGGGACTGAAGCTTTCTTT. This codes for CASSSGFGTEAFF. The whole variable domain, filled in from reference TRBV11-2 and TRBJ1-1, reads EAGVAQSPRYKIIEKRQSVAFWCNPISGHATLYWYQQILGQGPKLLIQFQNNGVVDDSQLPKDRFSAERLKGVDSTLKIQPAKLEDSAVYLCASSSGFGTEAFFGQGTRLTVV.

The genes are TRBV12-2 and TRBJ2-3; the table calls TRBD1, which could not be checked here. TRBV12-2 is listed as a pseudogene. CDR3 length: 21 amino acids. The CDR3 region has the DNA TGTGCAAGTCGCTTAAGGGCCCCCTTAAGCTCGACAGGGGGACCCACAGATACGCAGTATTTT. As protein: CASRLRAPLSSTGGPTDTQYF.

The chain joins TRBV5-4 to TRBJ1-2; no clear D. V dropped 7 bases and J dropped 12 bases, with 19 bases sitting between them. The CDR3 runs to 12 residues. Germline V gene data show CDR1 as SGHNT and CDR2 as YYREEE (reference sequence). In DNA, the CDR3 is TGTGCCAGCCGTGCAAGTATAAGATCTAACACCTTC. This sequence encodes CASRASIRSNTF.

The rearrangement uses TRBV7-9 and TRBJ1-5, with unresolved D. CDR1 is SEHNR and CDR2 is FQNEAQ in the germline V gene (reference sequence). With 6 bases removed from V and 2 bases from J, the gap between germline ends came to 5 bases. The CDR3 extends over 12 amino acids. Here the CDR3 reads CASSPGNQPQHF. DNA for the CDR3: TGTGCCAGCAGTCCAGGCAATCAGCCCCAGCATTTT.

The rearrangement joins TRBV18 to TRBJ2-7; 7 nucleotides agree with TRBD1. CDR3 length: 15 amino acids. V shed 1 base, J shed 5 bases, and the junction held 8 bases outside the gene matches. CDR1 KGHSH and CDR2 LQKENI come from the germline V gene. This chain's CDR3 is CASSPRQGDRHEQYF. The CDR3 nucleotides read TGTGCCAGCTCACCACGGCAGGGGGATAGGCACGAGCAGTACTTC.

V gene TRBV5-6 combines with J gene TRBJ1-2; D remains ambiguous. Looked up from germline, CDR1 is SGHDT and CDR2 is YYEEEE. The CDR3 totals 13 residues. Trimming stripped 0 bases from V and 5 bases from J, with 8 bases between. The CDR3 region is CASSLGQVYGYTF. CDR3 nucleotide sequence: TGTGCCAGCAGCTTGGGCCAGGTTTATGGCTACACCTTC.

This chain's CDR3 is CAPYIPQADPYQTYEQYF. CDR3 DNA: TGTGCCCCCTATATCCCCCAGGCAGACCCATATCAAACCTACGAGCAGTACTTC. J is TRBJ2-7 and V is TRBV19; unclear D gene. The length of the CDR3 is 18 residues. The germline V gene has CDR1 LNHDA and CDR2 SQIVND (reference sequence). Trimming stripped 11 bases from V and 2 bases from J, with 31 bases between.

The chain carries TRBV28 and TRBJ1-1; TRBD1 might be the D (5 bases). The V and J ends lost 3 bases and 6 bases respectively, with 8 bases between them. The CDR3 sequence is 12 residues long. The germline V gene encodes CDR1 MDHEN and CDR2 SYDVKM. CDR3 in amino acids: CASSLGRAEAFF. As DNA, the CDR3 is TGTGCCAGCAGTTTGGGCAGGGCTGAAGCTTTCTTT.

This chain uses TRBV6-5 with TRBJ1-4; TRBD1 agrees at 7 bases. Trimming took 5 bases from V and 7 from J; bases not matched to a gene: 7. The CDR3 runs 14 residues. Looked up from germline, CDR1 is MNHEY and CDR2 is SVGAGI. Written as DNA, the CDR3 is TGTGCCAGCAGTAGGACAGGATTGGGTGAAAAACTGTTTTTT. Its translation is CASSRTGLGEKLFF.

The rearrangement links TRBV5-4 to TRBJ2-2, with D perhaps TRBD2 (7 bases). The CDR3 is 16 residues long. Germline V CDR1 and CDR2: SGHNT, YYREEE (reference sequence). Trimming stripped 4 bases from V and 4 bases from J, with 17 bases between. The CDR3 bases are TGTGCCAGCAGCCCGTCTAGGGGGGGCCCCACCGGGGAGCTGTTTTTT. Protein product: CASSPSRGGPTGELFF.

This CDR3 is CASSLGLGLAGQETQYF. The CDR3 DNA sequence: TGTGCCAGCAGCTTAGGACTAGGACTAGCTGGACAAGAGACCCAGTACTTC. This rearrangement joins TRBV5-8 to TRBJ2-5, with 8 bases lining up with TRBD2. J gave up 2 bases and V 2 bases, and 11 bases lay outside the gene matches. This CDR3 comprises 17 residues. Per the germline V gene, CDR1 is SGHTS and CDR2 is YDEGEE.

This sequence joins TRBV6-1 and TRBJ2-3, with 7 bases lining up with TRBD1. The V gene's germline CDR1 is MNHNS and CDR2 SASEGT. The CDR3 has 15 amino acids. V lost 3 bases and J lost 3; bases outside the gene matches: 6. This chain's CDR3 is CASSEQGVRTDTQYF. CDR3 DNA sequence: TGTGCCAGCAGTGAGCAGGGGGTACGTACAGATACGCAGTATTTT.

The chain couples TRBV29-1 to TRBJ2-5; 8 nucleotides line up with TRBD1. Germline CDR1 is SQVTM and CDR2 is ANQGSEA. With V trimmed by 6 bases and J by 2 bases, 5 bases remained unmatched. CDR3 length: 13 amino acids. Here the CDR3 DNA reads TGCAGCGTGGACAGGGCAGGGCAAGAGACCCAGTACTTC. The encoded protein is CSVDRAGQETQYF.

The chain uses TRBV3-1 (or the pseudogene TRBV3-2) and TRBJ2-2; 7 bases align to TRBD1. The CDR3 totals 14 residues. V was clipped by 4 bases and J by 5 bases; unmatched bases: 4. Germline CDR1 is LGHDT and CDR2 is YNNKEL (reference sequence). CDR3 amino acids: CASSRQGQTGELFF. In nucleotides, the CDR3 is TGTGCCAGCAGCCGACAGGGCCAGACCGGGGAGCTGTTTTTT.

The rearrangement links TRBV19 to TRBJ1-5, with 7 bases that match TRBD1. This CDR3 has 17 residues. CDR1 LNHDA and CDR2 SQIVND come from the germline V gene (reference sequence). The V and J ends lost 0 bases and 1 base, in that order; junction bases with no gene match: 6. The CDR3 here is CASSIDPTGFSNQPQHF. The CDR3 DNA is TGTGCCAGTAGTATAGACCCGACAGGGTTCAGCAATCAGCCCCAGCATTTT.

This chain connects TRBV7-9 to TRBJ2-5; the D gene is possibly TRBD1 (5 bases). CDR1 SEHNR and CDR2 FQNEAQ come from the germline V gene (reference sequence). V was clipped by 2 bases and J by 2 bases, with 18 bases between them. The CDR3 totals 17 residues. In nucleotides, the CDR3 is TGTGCCAGCAGCTTAACCCTCAGGGATCTTTTTCAAGAGACCCAGTACTTC. Translation: CASSLTLRDLFQETQYF.

The rearrangement joins TRBV10-3 to TRBJ2-2; 7 nucleotides align to TRBD1. Per germline, CDR1 ENHRY and CDR2 SYGVKD. V lost 6 bases to trimming and J lost 4 bases; unmatched junction nucleotides: 17. This CDR3 spans 18 amino acids. The CDR3 DNA reads TGTGCCATCAGCTCCCTGCCTCCGGGACAGAGTTCCACCGGGGAGCTGTTTTTT. It translates to CAISSLPPGQSSTGELFF.

The V gene is TRBV6-4, the J gene TRBJ2-3; 9 nucleotides agree with TRBD2. The germline CDR1 and CDR2 sequences are MRHNA and SNTAGT. The CDR3 has 15 residues. J lost 5 bases, V lost 3 bases, and 6 bases had no gene match. The CDR3 sequence: CASSEEAGGQDTQYF. In nucleotides, the CDR3 is TGTGCCAGCAGTGAGGAAGCGGGGGGACAAGATACGCAGTATTTT.

The V gene is TRBV12-5, the J gene TRBJ1-2, with 7 bases matching TRBD1. V shed 1 base and J 4 bases; nucleotides not matched to a gene: 6. The germline CDR1 and CDR2 sequences are LGHNT and FRNRAP. This CDR3 has 15 amino acids. The CDR3 DNA is TGTGCTAGTGGTTTGGCCGGGACAGACATCTATGGCTACACCTTC. Protein product: CASGLAGTDIYGYTF.

The rearrangement joins TRBV3-1 (or the pseudogene TRBV3-2) to TRBJ2-3, with D perhaps matching TRBD1 (5 bases). Trimming removed 1 base from V and 2 bases from J, with 16 bases in between. CDR1 and CDR2 from the germline V gene are LGHDT and YNNKEL (reference sequence). The CDR3 is made up of 17 amino acids. The CDR3: CASSQGGALLFTDTQYF. The CDR3 DNA reads TGTGCCAGCAGCCAAGGTGGGGCACTCTTATTCACAGATACGCAGTATTTT.

In nucleotides, the CDR3 is TGTGCCAGCAGTAATGGGGCGGGAAGGCGAGAGACCCAGTACTTC. Protein sequence: CASSNGAGRRETQYF. The chain links TRBV6-6 to TRBJ2-5, with D possibly being TRBD2 (6 bases). Between the trimmed V and J ends, which lost 5 bases and 4 bases, there was a span of 17 bases. The CDR3 is made up of 15 amino acids. Germline CDR1 MNHNY, CDR2 SVGAGI (reference sequence).

V and J are TRBV19 and TRBJ2-1; 12 bases fit TRBD2. V lost 5 bases, J lost 9 bases, and 8 bases stayed unmatched. This CDR3 contains 15 residues. The V gene's germline CDR1 is LNHDA and CDR2 SQIVND (reference sequence). DNA of the CDR3: TGTGCCAGTAGTCGGCTAGCGGGGGGGCTTAGTGAGCAGTTCTTC. It encodes CASSRLAGGLSEQFF.

The gene calls are TRBV9 and TRBJ2-1, with D possibly being TRBD1 (6 bases). The germline V gene encodes CDR1 SGDLS and CDR2 YYNGEE. V was trimmed by 2 bases and J by 10 bases, leaving 13 bases between them. The CDR3 loop spans 13 amino acids. CDR3 coding DNA: TGTGCCAGCAGCGTCTTGAAGGGGGAGGAGCAGTTCTTC. Amino acid sequence: CASSVLKGEEQFF.